These 15 T cell receptor beta chains originate from one sample sequenced in a study of control samples from healthy donors and cancer patients. Sequencing used immunoSEQ multiplex PCR; TCRdb keeps in-frame clones, though not all of them. Among 100,000 to 150,000 clones listed, roughly nine tenths were seen once. The sample comprised PBMCs. The receptor source for this set is a man in his fifties or sixties with head and neck cancer.

The chain joins TRBV4-2 to TRBJ2-3, with 12 nucleotides matching TRBD2. Trimming cost V 11 bases and J 4 bases; bases outside gene matches: 7. The CDR3 runs to 14 residues. Germline lookup yields CDR1 LGHNA and CDR2 YNFKEQ. The CDR3 here is CACGLAGNPDTQYF. In DNA, the CDR3 is TGTGCCTGTGGACTAGCGGGGAACCCAGATACGCAGTATTTT.

V gene TRBV11-2 combines with J gene TRBJ2-2; the D gene is possibly TRBD2 (5 bases). Germline V CDR1 and CDR2: SGHAT, FQNNGV. This CDR3 has 14 amino acids. The V end was cut by 4 bases, the J end by 6 bases, with 12 bases between. The CDR3 nucleotides read TGTGCCAGCAGCTCCCGGACTCCCCCCGGGGAGCTGTTTTTT. Protein: CASSSRTPPGELFF.

The rearrangement joins TRBV9 to TRBJ2-5; 8 nucleotides agree with TRBD2. Germline loops: CDR1 SGDLS, CDR2 YYNGEE. This CDR3 has 15 amino acids. The trim removed 4 bases at V and 5 bases at J, leaving 10 bases unmatched. The chain's CDR3 is CASSPWTSPYETQYF. The CDR3 DNA follows: TGTGCCAGCAGCCCCTGGACTAGCCCATACGAGACCCAGTACTTC.

The J gene is TRBJ1-2, the V gene TRBV6-8; 7 bases fit TRBD1. Unmatched junction bases numbered 8, after V lost 6 bases and J lost 1 base. The CDR3 consists of 15 residues. Per the germline V gene, CDR1 is MNHGY and CDR2 is SAAAGT. CDR3 nucleotides: TGTGCCAGCAGCCCCCCGGGACAGATTAACTATGGCTACACCTTC. Translated: CASSPPGQINYGYTF.

The rearrangement joins TRBV27 to TRBJ2-2; 10 nucleotides align to TRBD2. The CDR3 contains 14 residues. Per germline, CDR1 MNHEY and CDR2 SMNVEV (reference sequence). Trimming at V came to 4 bases and at J to 6 bases, leaving 2 bases not matched to a gene. The CDR3 DNA reads TGTGCCAGCAGTTCACTAGCGGGGTCCGGGGAGCTGTTTTTT. Its translation is CASSSLAGSGELFF.

This chain links TRBV7-9 with TRBJ2-1; possibly TRBD2 for D (6 bases). CDR1 is SEHNR and CDR2 is FQNEAQ in the germline V gene (reference sequence). The CDR3 runs 15 residues. Trimming shortened V by 3 bases and J by 3 bases, and 12 bases separated the two germline ends. Written as DNA, the CDR3 is TGTGCCAGCAGCTTTGGTCCGGGACTCTACAATGAGCAGTTCTTC. As protein: CASSFGPGLYNEQFF.

The V and J genes are TRBV6-5 and TRBJ1-1, with D possibly TRBD1 on 6 matching bases. The CDR3 totals 14 residues. With 0 bases removed from V and 6 bases from J, the gap between germline ends came to 11 bases. The germline V gene has CDR1 MNHEY and CDR2 SVGAGI. The CDR3 DNA reads as TGTGCCAGCAGTTACTCCGCCTGGGGGCCTGAAGCTTTCTTT. It yields the protein CASSYSAWGPEAFF.

The chain couples TRBV2 to TRBJ1-2, with D maybe TRBD1 (5 bases). The CDR3 is 14 amino acids. Deletions cut 6 bases from V and 3 bases from J, with 14 bases between. CDR1 is SNHLY and CDR2 is FYNNEI in the germline V gene. The chain's CDR3 is CASRLGREDYGYTF. CDR3 in DNA: TGTGCCAGCAGGCTGGGCAGGGAGGACTATGGCTACACCTTC.

This clone was detected once. J is TRBJ2-1 and V is TRBV6-6; 9 nucleotides agree with TRBD2. The germline CDR1 and CDR2 sequences are MNHNY and SVGAGI (reference sequence). V trimming: 5 bases; J trimming: 8 bases; junction bases outside the gene matches: 10. The CDR3 contains 15 residues. The DNA of the CDR3 is TGTGCCAGCAGTCGGACTAGCGTCGGTGGGGATGAGCAGTTCTTC. It translates to CASSRTSVGGDEQFF.

The rearrangement links TRBV5-1 to TRBJ1-2; 12 bases are a match to TRBD1. The CDR3 runs to 15 residues. The germline CDR1 and CDR2 sequences are SGHRS and YFSETQ. The J segment lost 4 bases and the V segment lost 4 bases, leaving 5 bases of the junction unmatched. The DNA for the CDR3 is TGCGCCAGCAGCATGGGACAGGGGGCTGCCTATGGCTACACCTTC. Translating it yields CASSMGQGAAYGYTF.

The rearrangement links TRBV15 to TRBJ1-2, with TRBD1 matching over 11 bases. Germline-derived CDR1 and CDR2 are LNHNV and YYDKDF (reference sequence). The CDR3 has 16 residues. V lost 0 bases, J lost 8 bases, and 8 bases stayed unmatched. This CDR3 is CATSRDGQGALLGYTF. CDR3 sequence (DNA): TGTGCCACCAGCAGAGACGGACAGGGGGCGTTGTTAGGCTACACCTTC.

The chain joins TRBV30 to TRBJ2-7, with unresolved D. There are 12 residues in the CDR3. V gave up 4 bases and J gave up 6 bases, with 13 bases separating them. The germline CDR1 and CDR2 sequences are GTSNPN and SVGIG (reference sequence). CDR3 region: CAWTDGWGEQYF. CDR3 nucleotides: TGTGCCTGGACCGACGGTTGGGGCGAGCAGTACTTC.

The genes are TRBV5-1 and TRBJ2-5, with 9 bases lining up with TRBD2. After removal of 1 base from V and 2 bases from J, the junction contained 3 bases not matched to a gene. The CDR3 has 15 amino acids. CDR1 is SGHRS and CDR2 is YFSETQ in the germline V gene. In DNA, the CDR3 is TGCGCCAGCAGCTTGTCCCTAGCGGGGCAAGAGACCCAGTACTTC. Residues: CASSLSLAGQETQYF.

V and J are TRBV7-6 and TRBJ2-2; possibly TRBD1 for D (6 bases). CDR1 and CDR2 from the germline V gene are SGHVS and FNYEAQ. The CDR3 has 18 residues. V was clipped by 2 bases and J by 0 bases, with 16 bases between them. The CDR3 DNA is TGTGCCAGCAGCTTATACACTTACGGGACAACGAACACCGGGGAGCTGTTTTTT. It specifies CASSLYTYGTTNTGELFF.

The chain joins TRBV7-9 to TRBJ1-1; maybe TRBD1 (6 bases). CDR3 length: 14 amino acids. Germline V gene lookup returns CDR1 SEHNR and CDR2 FQNEAQ (reference sequence). V lost 2 bases, J lost 2 bases, and 9 bases lay in between. CDR3 coding DNA: TGTGCCAGCAGCTTACAACAGGGCAACACTGAAGCTTTCTTT. Its protein is CASSLQQGNTEAFF.